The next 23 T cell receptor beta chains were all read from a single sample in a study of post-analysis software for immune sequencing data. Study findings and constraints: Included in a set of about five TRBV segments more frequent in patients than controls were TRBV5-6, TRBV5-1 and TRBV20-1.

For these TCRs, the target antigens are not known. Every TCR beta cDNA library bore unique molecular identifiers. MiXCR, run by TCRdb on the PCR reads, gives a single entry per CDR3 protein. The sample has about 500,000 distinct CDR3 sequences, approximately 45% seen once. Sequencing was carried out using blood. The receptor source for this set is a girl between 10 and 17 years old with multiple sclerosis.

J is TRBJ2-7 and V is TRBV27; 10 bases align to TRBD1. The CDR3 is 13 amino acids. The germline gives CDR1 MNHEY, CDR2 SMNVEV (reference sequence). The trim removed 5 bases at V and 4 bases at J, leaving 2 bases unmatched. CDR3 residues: CASSGTGVYEQYF. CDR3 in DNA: TGTGCCAGCAGTGGGACAGGGGTTTACGAGCAGTACTTC.

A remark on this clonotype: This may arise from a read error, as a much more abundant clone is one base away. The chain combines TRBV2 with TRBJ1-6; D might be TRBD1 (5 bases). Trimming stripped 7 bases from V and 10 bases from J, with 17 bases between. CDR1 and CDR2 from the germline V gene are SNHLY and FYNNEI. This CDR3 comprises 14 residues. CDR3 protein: CASMGGRGYSPLHF. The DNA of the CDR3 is TGTGCCAGCATGGGGGGACGGGGGTACTCACCCCTCCACTTT.

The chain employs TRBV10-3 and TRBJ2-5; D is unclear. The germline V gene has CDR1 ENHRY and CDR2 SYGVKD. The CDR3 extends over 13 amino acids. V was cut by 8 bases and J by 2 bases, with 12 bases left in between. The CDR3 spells CAIALETQETQYF. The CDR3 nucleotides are TGTGCCATCGCCCTCGAGACTCAAGAGACCCAGTACTTC.

DNA for the CDR3: TGCAGCGTTGAGGGTCCCGGGACAGGGATGAACACTGAAGCTTTCTTT. Translated: CSVEGPGTGMNTEAFF. This sequence joins TRBV29-1 and TRBJ1-1; 9 positions match TRBD1. Germline CDR1 and CDR2: SQVTM and ANQGSEA. V was pared by 3 bases and J by 0 bases, with 8 bases of the junction left unmatched. This CDR3 region has 16 residues.

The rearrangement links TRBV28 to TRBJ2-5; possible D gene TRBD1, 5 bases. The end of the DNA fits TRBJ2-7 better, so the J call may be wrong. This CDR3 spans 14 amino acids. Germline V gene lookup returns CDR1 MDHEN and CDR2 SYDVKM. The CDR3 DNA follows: TGTGCCAGTTCGACCCCAGGGAAAGCCTACGAGCAGTACTTC. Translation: CASSTPGKAYEQYF.

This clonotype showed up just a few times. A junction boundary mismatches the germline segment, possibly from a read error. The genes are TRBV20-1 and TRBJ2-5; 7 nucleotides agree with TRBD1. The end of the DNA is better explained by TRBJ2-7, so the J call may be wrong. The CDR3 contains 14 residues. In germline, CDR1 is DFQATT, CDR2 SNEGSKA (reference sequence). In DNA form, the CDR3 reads TGCAGTTCTCGAGAGACAGGGACCTCCCACGAGCAGTACTTC. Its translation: CSSRETGTSHEQYF.

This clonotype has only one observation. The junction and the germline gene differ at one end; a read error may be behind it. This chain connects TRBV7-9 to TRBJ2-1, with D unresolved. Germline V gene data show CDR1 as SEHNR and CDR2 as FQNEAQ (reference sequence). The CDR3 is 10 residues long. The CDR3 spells CASSCDEQFF. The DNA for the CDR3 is TGTGCCAGTAGCTGTGATGAGCAGTTCTTC.

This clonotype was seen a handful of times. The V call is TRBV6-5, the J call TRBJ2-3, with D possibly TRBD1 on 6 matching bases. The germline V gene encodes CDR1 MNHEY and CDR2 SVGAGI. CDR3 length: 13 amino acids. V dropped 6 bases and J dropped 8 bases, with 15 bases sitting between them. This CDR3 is CASRRQDGGTQYF. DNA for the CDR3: TGTGCCAGCAGAAGACAGGATGGGGGTACGCAGTATTTT.

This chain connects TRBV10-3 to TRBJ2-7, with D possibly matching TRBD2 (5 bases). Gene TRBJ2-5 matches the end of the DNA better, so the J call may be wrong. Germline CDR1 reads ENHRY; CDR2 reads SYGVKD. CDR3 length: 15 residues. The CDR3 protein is CAISESDEGTGTQYF. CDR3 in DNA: TGTGCCATCAGTGAGTCCGATGAGGGAACGGGGACCCAGTACTTC.

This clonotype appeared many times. CDR3 in amino acids: CASSPGQSYEQYF. For the CDR3, the DNA is TGTGCCAGCAGCCCGGGACAGTCCTACGAGCAGTACTTC. The rearrangement joins TRBV12-3 or TRBV12-4 to TRBJ2-7; 7 bases align to TRBD1. J lost 1 base, V lost 6 bases, and 3 bases had no gene match. This CDR3 is built from 13 residues.

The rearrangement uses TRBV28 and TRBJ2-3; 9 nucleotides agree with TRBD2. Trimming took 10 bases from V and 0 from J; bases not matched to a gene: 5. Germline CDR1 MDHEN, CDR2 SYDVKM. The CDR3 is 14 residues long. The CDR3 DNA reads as TGTGCCACCGAGACTAGCGGCAGCACAGATACGCAGTATTTT. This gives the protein CATETSGSTDTQYF.

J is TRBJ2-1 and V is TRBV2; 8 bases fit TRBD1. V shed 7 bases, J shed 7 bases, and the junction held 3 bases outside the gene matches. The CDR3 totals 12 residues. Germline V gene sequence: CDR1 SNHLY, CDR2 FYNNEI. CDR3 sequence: CASIRGRNEQFF. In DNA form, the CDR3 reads TGTGCCAGCATCAGGGGGCGGAATGAGCAGTTCTTC. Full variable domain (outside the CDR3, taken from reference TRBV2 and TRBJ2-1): EPEVTQTPSHQVTQMGQEVILRCVPISNHLYFYWYRQILGQKVEFLVSFYNNEISEKSEIFDDQFSVERPDGSNFTLKIRSTKLEDSAMYFCASIRGRNEQFFGPGTRLTVL.

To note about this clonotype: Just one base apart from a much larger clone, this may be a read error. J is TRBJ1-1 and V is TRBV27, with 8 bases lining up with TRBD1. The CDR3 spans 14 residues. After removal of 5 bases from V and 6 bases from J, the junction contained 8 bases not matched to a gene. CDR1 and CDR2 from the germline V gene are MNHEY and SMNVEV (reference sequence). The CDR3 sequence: CASSTRGRVSEAFF. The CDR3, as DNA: TGTGCCAGCAGTACCAGGGGGCGGGTCTCTGAAGCTTTCTTT.

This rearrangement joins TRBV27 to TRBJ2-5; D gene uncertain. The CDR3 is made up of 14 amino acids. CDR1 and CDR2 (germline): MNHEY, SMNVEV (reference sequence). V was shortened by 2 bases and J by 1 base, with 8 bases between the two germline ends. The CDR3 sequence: CASSLIDAQETQYF. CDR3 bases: TGTGCCAGCAGTTTAATCGACGCCCAAGAGACCCAGTACTTC.

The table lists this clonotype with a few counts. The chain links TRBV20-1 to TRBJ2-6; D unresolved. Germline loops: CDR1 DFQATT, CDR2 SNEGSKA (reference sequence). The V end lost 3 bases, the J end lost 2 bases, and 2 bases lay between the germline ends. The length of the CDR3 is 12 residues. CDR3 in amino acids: CSASTGANVLTF. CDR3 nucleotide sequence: TGCAGTGCTAGTACTGGGGCCAACGTCCTGACTTTC.

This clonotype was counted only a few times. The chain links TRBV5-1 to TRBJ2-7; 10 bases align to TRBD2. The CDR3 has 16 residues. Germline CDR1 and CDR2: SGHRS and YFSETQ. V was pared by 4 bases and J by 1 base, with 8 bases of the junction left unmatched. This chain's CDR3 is CASSGALAGVSYEQYF. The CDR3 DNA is TGCGCCAGCAGCGGGGCCCTAGCGGGAGTGTCCTACGAGCAGTACTTC.

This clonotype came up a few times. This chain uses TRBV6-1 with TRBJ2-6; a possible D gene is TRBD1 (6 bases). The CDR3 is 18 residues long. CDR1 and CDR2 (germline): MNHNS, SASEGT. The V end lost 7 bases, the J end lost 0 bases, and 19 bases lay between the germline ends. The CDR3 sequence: CASKNRDPSDSGANVLTF. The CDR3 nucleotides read TGTGCCAGCAAGAACAGGGACCCATCCGACTCTGGGGCCAACGTCCTGACTTTC.

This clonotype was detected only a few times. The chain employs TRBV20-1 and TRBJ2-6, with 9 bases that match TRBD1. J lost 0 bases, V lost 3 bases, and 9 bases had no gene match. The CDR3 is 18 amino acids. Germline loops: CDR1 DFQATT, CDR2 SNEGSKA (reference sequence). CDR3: CSARGWDRVPSGANVLTF. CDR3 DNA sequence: TGCAGTGCTAGGGGCTGGGACAGGGTCCCCTCTGGGGCCAACGTCCTGACTTTC.

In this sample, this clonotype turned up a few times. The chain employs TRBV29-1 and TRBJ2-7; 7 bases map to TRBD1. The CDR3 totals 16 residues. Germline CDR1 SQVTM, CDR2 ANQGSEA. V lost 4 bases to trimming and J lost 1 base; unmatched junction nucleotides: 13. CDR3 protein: CSVVYPVMDRSYEQYF. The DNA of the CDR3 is TGCAGCGTTGTCTACCCAGTAATGGACAGGTCCTACGAGCAGTACTTC.

CDR3 residues: CASSHSPTNYGYTF. CDR3 coding DNA: TGTGCCAGCAGCCACTCGCCGACCAACTATGGCTACACCTTC. The rearrangement joins TRBV27 to TRBJ1-2; no reliable D call. The CDR3 is made up of 14 amino acids. The V end was cut by 6 bases, the J end by 2 bases, with 13 bases between. Germline V gene lookup returns CDR1 MNHEY and CDR2 SMNVEV (reference sequence).

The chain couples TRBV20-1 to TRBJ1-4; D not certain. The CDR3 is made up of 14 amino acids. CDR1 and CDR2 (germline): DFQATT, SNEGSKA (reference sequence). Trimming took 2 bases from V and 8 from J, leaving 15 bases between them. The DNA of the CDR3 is TGCAGTGCTAGAAAGGGCGCCGGGAGGGAAAAACTGTTTTTT. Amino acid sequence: CSARKGAGREKLFF.

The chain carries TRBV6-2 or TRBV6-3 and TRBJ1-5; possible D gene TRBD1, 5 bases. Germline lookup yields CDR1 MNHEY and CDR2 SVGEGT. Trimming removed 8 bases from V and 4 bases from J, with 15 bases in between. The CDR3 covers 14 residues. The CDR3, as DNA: TGTGCCAGCGGGACTACAGGAAAAAATCAGCCCCAGCATTTT. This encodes CASGTTGKNQPQHF.

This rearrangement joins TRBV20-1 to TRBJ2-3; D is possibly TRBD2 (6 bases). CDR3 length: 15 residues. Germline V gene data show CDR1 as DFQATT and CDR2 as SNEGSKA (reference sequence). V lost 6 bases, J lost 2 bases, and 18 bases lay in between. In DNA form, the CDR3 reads TGCAGTGCAAGAACCGGGAGTAGCTACACAGATACGCAGTATTTT. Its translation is CSARTGSSYTDTQYF.